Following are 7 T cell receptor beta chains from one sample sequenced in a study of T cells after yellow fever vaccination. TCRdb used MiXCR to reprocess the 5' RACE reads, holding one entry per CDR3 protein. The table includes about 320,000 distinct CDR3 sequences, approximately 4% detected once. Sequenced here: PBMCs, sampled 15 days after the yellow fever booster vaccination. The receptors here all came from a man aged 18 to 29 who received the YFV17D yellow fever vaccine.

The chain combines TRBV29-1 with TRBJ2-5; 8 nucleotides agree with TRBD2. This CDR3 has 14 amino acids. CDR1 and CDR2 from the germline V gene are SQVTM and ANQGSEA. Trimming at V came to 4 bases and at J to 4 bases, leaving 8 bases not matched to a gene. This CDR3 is CSVVYGGGRETQYF. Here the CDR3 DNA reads TGCAGCGTTGTTTACGGGGGGGGGCGAGAGACCCAGTACTTC. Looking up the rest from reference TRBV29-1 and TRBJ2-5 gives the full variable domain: SAVISQKPSRDICQRGTSLTIQCQVDSQVTMMFWYRQQPGQSLTLIATANQGSEATYESGFVIDKFPISRPNLTFSTLTVSNMSPEDSSIYLCSVVYGGGRETQYFGPGTRLLVL.

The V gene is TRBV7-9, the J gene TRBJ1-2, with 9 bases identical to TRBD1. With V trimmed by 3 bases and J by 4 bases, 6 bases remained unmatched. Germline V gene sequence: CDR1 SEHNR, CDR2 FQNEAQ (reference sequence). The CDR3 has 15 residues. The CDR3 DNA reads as TGTGCCAGCAGCTTGGACAGGGGAGATGCCTATGGCTACACCTTC. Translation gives CASSLDRGDAYGYTF.

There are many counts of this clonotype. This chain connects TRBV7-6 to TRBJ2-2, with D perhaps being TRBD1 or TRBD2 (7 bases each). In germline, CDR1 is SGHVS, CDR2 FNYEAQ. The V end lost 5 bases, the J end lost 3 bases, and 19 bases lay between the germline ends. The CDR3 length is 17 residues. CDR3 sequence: CASSSQGGDPYTGELFF. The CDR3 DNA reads TGTGCCAGCAGCAGCCAGGGGGGGGACCCCTACACCGGGGAGCTGTTTTTT. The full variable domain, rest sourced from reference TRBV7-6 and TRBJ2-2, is GAGVSQSPRYKVTKRGQDVALRCDPISGHVSLYWYRQALGQGPEFLTYFNYEAQQDKSGLPNDRFSAERPEGSISTLTIQRTEQRDSAMYRCASSSQGGDPYTGELFFGEGSRLTVL.

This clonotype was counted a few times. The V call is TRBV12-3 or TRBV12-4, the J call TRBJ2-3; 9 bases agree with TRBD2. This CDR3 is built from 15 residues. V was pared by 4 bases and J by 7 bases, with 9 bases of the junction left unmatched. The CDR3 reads CASSWAGGFMNTQYF. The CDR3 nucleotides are TGTGCCAGCAGTTGGGCGGGGGGGTTCATGAATACGCAGTATTTT.

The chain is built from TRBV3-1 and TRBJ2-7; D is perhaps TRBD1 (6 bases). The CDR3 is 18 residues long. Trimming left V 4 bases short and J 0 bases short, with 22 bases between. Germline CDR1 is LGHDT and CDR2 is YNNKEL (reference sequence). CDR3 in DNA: TGTGCCAGCAGCCCCGAGACAGGAGACCCGTGGGGCTCCTACGAGCAGTACTTC. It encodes CASSPETGDPWGSYEQYF.

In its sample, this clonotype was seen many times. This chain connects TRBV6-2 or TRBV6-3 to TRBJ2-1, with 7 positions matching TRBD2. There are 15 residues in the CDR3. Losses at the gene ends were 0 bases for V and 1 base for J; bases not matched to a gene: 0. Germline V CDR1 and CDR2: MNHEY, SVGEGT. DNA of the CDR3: TGTGCCAGCAGTTACTCGGGGGGGTCCTACAATGAGCAGTTCTTC. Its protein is CASSYSGGSYNEQFF.

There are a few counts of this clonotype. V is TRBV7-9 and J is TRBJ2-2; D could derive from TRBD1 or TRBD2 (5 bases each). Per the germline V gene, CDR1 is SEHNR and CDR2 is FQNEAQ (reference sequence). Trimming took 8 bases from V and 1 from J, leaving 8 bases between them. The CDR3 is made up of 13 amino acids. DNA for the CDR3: TGTGCCAGCGGGACGGGGAACACCGGGGAGCTGTTTTTT. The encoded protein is CASGTGNTGELFF.